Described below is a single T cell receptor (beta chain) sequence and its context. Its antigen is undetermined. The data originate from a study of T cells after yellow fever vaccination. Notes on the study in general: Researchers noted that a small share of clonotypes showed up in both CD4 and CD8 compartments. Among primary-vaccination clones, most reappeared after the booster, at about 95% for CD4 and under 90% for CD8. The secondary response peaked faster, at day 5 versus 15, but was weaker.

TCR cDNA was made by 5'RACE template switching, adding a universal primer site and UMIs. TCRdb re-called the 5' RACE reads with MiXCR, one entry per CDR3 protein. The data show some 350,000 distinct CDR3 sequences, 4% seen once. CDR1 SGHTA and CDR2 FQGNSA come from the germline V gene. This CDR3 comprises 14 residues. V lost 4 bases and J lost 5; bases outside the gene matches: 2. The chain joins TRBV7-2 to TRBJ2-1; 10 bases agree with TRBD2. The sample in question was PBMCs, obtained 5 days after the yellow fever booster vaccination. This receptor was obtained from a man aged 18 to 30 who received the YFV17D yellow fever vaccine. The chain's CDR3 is CASSSLAGDNEQFF. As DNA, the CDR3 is TGTGCCAGCAGCTCCCTAGCGGGGGACAATGAGCAGTTCTTC.